This entry concerns a single T cell receptor beta chain. CDR3 length: 18 residues. Per germline, CDR1 PRHDT and CDR2 FYEKMQ (reference sequence). After removal of 3 bases from V and 3 bases from J, the junction contained 6 bases not matched to a gene. This record comes from a study of control samples from healthy donors and cancer patients. The assay was immunoSEQ multiplex PCR, and TCRdb's table has in-frame clones only and misses some. This sample has more than 140,000 clones, with 90% to 95% found just once. Input material: blood. This rearrangement joins TRBV13 to TRBJ2-6; TRBD2 matches at 12 bases. The TCR was taken from a man aged 40-55 years in good health. The CDR3 loop reads CASSFGTSGLGGANVLTF. DNA of the CDR3: TGTGCCAGCAGCTTCGGGACTAGCGGGTTAGGTGGGGCCAACGTCCTGACTTTC.